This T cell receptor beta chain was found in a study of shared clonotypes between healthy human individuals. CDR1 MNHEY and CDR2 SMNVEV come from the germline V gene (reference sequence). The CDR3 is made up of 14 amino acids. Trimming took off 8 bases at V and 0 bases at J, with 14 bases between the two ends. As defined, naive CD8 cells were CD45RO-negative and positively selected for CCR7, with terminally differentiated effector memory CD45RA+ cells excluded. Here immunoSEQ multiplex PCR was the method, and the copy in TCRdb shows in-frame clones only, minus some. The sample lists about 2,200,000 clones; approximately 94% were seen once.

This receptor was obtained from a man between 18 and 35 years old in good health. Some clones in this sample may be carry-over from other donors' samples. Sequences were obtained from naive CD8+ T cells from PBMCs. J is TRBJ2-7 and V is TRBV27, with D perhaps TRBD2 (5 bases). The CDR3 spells CASGDMGSSYEQYF. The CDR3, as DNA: TGTGCCAGCGGGGATATGGGGAGCTCCTACGAGCAGTACTTC.